Listed below are T cell receptor beta chains from one sample, sequenced in a study of blood T cell repertoires in COVID-19. The data were produced by immunoSEQ multiplex PCR, yet TCRdb's version contains in-frame clones alone and is incomplete. Counted here are about 200,000 clones, 92% occurring once; the ten biggest clones make up more than 0.7%. Material for sequencing was peripheral blood. The receptors derive from a man aged 55 to 70 with COVID-19, enrolled during active disease. Each CDR3 is given with its conserved first and last residue. A D gene is named only where the DNA matches it firmly. For some rows the clone size is stated as once, few or many, or as a class when expanded; others skip it.

abundance	d_gene	v_gene	j_gene	CDR3nt	CDR3aa
-	TRBD2	TRBV30	TRBJ2-1	TGTGCCTGGAGTGTCGGGGGGGCTGGCTACAATGAGCAGTTCTTC	CAWSVGGAGYNEQFF
-	TRBD1	TRBV19	TRBJ1-5	TGTGCCAGTAGTATAGATTTGTCGTACAGGGGCCAGCCCCAGCATTTT	CASSIDLSYRGQPQHF
-	-	TRBV9	TRBJ2-1	TGTGCCAGCAGCGTCACGGGAGAGGTGGGTGAGCAGTTCTTC	CASSVTGEVGEQFF
-	-	TRBV6-6	TRBJ1-3	TGTGCCAGCAGCCGGACAGACCCTGGAAACACCATATATTTT	CASSRTDPGNTIYF
few	TRBD2	TRBV6-5	TRBJ2-7	TGTGCCAGCAGTTACGCGGGACTAGGCGAGCAGTACTTC	CASSYAGLGEQYF
-	-	TRBV3-1/TRBV3-2	TRBJ1-6	TGTGCCAGCAGCCAAGGACTGAATTCACCCCTCCACTTT	CASSQGLNSPLHF
-	-	TRBV6-6	TRBJ2-1	TGTGCCAGCAGTTCCCTCAATGAGCAGTTCTTC	CASSSLNEQFF
-	-	TRBV6-4	TRBJ2-1	TGTGCCAGCAGGGAACAGGCCTCCGGCAATGAGCAGTTCTTC	CASREQASGNEQFF
-	-	TRBV10-3	TRBJ1-5	TGTGCCATCAGTGAGTCGAGGAATACGGTCAATCAGCCCCAGCATTTT	CAISESRNTVNQPQHF
-	TRBD2	TRBV5-1	TRBJ2-1	TGCGCCAGCAGCTTGTCTTCAGCGGGAGTATCGAATGAGCAGTTCTTC	CASSLSSAGVSNEQFF
-	-	TRBV19	TRBJ1-3	TGTGCCAGTAGTAAGGACAACTCTGGAAACACCATATATTTT	CASSKDNSGNTIYF
once	-	TRBV12-3/TRBV12-4	TRBJ2-1	TGTGCCAGCAGCCCGACTAGGGACAATGAGCAGTTCTTC	CASSPTRDNEQFF
-	TRBD1	TRBV6-1	TRBJ2-3	TGTGCCAGCAGTGGCCGTAGGACAGGGAACGTCGATACGCAGTATTTT	CASSGRRTGNVDTQYF
once	TRBD1	TRBV19	TRBJ1-5	TGTGCCAGTAGTGACACAGGGGTTCAGCCCCAGCATTTT	CASSDTGVQPQHF
-	-	TRBV27	TRBJ2-7	TGTGCCAGCAGTTTTTCAGAAGACTACGAGCAGTACTTC	CASSFSEDYEQYF
-	-	TRBV11-2	TRBJ1-2	TGTGCCAGCAGCTTAGATCCTCAGGGAAACTATGGCTACACCTTC	CASSLDPQGNYGYTF
-	TRBD2	TRBV28	TRBJ2-1	TGTGCCAGCAGTCGCGGGACTAGCGGCAATGAGCAGTTCTTC	CASSRGTSGNEQFF
-	-	TRBV6-2/TRBV6-3	TRBJ2-2	TGTGCCAGCAGTTACATGGCAGGGGCCACCGGGGAGCTGTTTTTT	CASSYMAGATGELFF
-	TRBD2	TRBV7-9	TRBJ2-1	TGTGCCAGCAGCTCCTCCGGGACTAGCGGGAACAATGAGCAGTTCTTC	CASSSSGTSGNNEQFF
-	TRBD1	TRBV27	TRBJ1-2	TGTGCCAGCAGCCCCCGGGGACAGGGTAGTGCGGGCTACACCTTC	CASSPRGQGSAGYTF
-	-	TRBV7-2	TRBJ1-1	TGTGCCAGCAGCCTCATAGGACAGTATGAAGCTTTCTTT	CASSLIGQYEAFF
-	TRBD1	TRBV29-1	TRBJ2-1	TGCAGCGGTTCCGGGACAGGGGCCTACAATGAGCAGTTCTTC	CSGSGTGAYNEQFF
-	-	TRBV30	TRBJ1-5	TGTGCCTGGAGTGATCCCCAGGGGATCGCAAATCAGCCCCAGCATTTT	CAWSDPQGIANQPQHF
-	TRBD1	TRBV7-2	TRBJ1-3	TGTGCCAGCAGCCCGTTCGGGACAGGGCTGAGAGGGTCTGGAAACACCATATATTTT	CASSPFGTGLRGSGNTIYF
-	-	TRBV28	TRBJ1-3	TGTGCCAGCTCCCCGGGGGGTTACTCTGGAAACACCATATATTTT	CASSPGGYSGNTIYF
-	-	TRBV2	TRBJ1-5	TGTGCCAGCATGGGACGGGAGTATAGCAATCAGCCCCAGCATTTT	CASMGREYSNQPQHF
-	TRBD1	TRBV7-9	TRBJ1-1	TGTGCCAGCACCGTCTCCGGACAGGGCGCTGAAGCTTTCTTT	CASTVSGQGAEAFF
-	-	TRBV9	TRBJ2-7	TGTGCCAGCAGCGTCAGGGGCGACTCCTACGAGCAGTACTTC	CASSVRGDSYEQYF
-	-	TRBV27	TRBJ1-1	TGTGCCAGCAGCGTACAGGGCCCGAACACTGAAGCTTTCTTT	CASSVQGPNTEAFF
-	TRBD1	TRBV18	TRBJ2-7	TGTGCCAGCTCACCAAGGACAGGGCCCTACGAGCAGTACTTC	CASSPRTGPYEQYF
-	TRBD2	TRBV5-1	TRBJ2-3	TGCGCCAGCAGCTTGGTGGGACTAGCGGGAGGAGGAGATACGCAGTATTTT	CASSLVGLAGGGDTQYF
-	TRBD2	TRBV19	TRBJ2-2	TGTGCCAGTAGTATAGTGGCGGGGGGTCGGACCGGGGAGCTGTTTTTT	CASSIVAGGRTGELFF
-	TRBD1	TRBV28	TRBJ1-3	TGTGCCAGCAGTCCTCAGGGGGCGCGGGGAAACACCATATATTTT	CASSPQGARGNTIYF
-	-	TRBV6-5	TRBJ1-1	TGTGCCAGCAGGTCAGGGATGGGAAACACTGAAGCTTTCTTT	CASRSGMGNTEAFF
-	TRBD2	TRBV10-2	TRBJ2-6	TGCGCCAGCAGTGAGGTGGGACTAGCGGGAGGGCCGGGGAAGGCTGGGGCCAACGTCCTGACTTTC	CASSEVGLAGGPGKAGANVLTF
-	TRBD2	TRBV19	TRBJ2-5	TGTGCCAGTAGTATCTCGGCGGGAGGGCCCCCTCCGGAGTACTTC	CASSISAGGPPPEYF
-	-	TRBV28	TRBJ2-2	TGTGCCAGCAGCCAGAACACCGGGGAGCTGTTTTTT	CASSQNTGELFF
-	-	TRBV5-4	TRBJ1-1	TGTGCCAGCAGCTTGGTAGGGGAGAACACTGAAGCTTTCTTT	CASSLVGENTEAFF
-	TRBD1	TRBV29-1	TRBJ1-1	TGCAGCGCCGGACAGGGGAACACTGAAGCTTTCTTT	CSAGQGNTEAFF
few	TRBD2	TRBV5-4	TRBJ2-7	TGTGCCAGCAGCCTCTCCCGGCTAGCGGGAGTTGCAGACGAGCAGTACTTC	CASSLSRLAGVADEQYF
-	-	TRBV3-1/TRBV3-2	TRBJ1-1	TGTGCCAGCAGCCAATTGTTAGCATCGGAAGCTTTCTTT	CASSQLLASEAFF
-	-	TRBV5-1	TRBJ2-3	TGCGCCAGCAGCTTGGGTGACGGGGCGGGGGCGTCCACAGATACGCAGTATTTT	CASSLGDGAGASTDTQYF
-	-	TRBV3-1/TRBV3-2	TRBJ1-5	TGTGCCAGCAGCCAACGACAGACAGATCAGCCCCAGCATTTT	CASSQRQTDQPQHF
once	TRBD2	TRBV6-4	TRBJ2-7	TGTGCCAGCAGCCTCCTAGCGGAGAGCTCCTACGAGCAGTACTTC	CASSLLAESSYEQYF
few	TRBD1	TRBV9	TRBJ1-1	TGTGCCAGCAGCCCCGGACAGGGAATGAACACTGAAGCTTTCTTT	CASSPGQGMNTEAFF